The clone carrying this T cell receptor beta chain was detected many times. Its target is not known. This specimen comes from a study of T cell repertoires in cytomegalovirus infection. At the level of the study: It can be stated that public TCR beta signatures indicated CMV infection as well as a matching HLA type.

The study's findings and limits: CMV-specific HLA-C-restricted TCR beta clonotypes dominated the ex vivo response.

TCRdb processed the reads anew with MiXCR; each CDR3 protein has one entry. The data show about 180,000 distinct CDR3 sequences, with approximately 14% seen just once and roughly 30% held by the top ten. The V end was cut by 6 bases, the J end by 2 bases, with 10 bases between. Germline CDR1 reads SGHTA; CDR2 reads FQGNSA. This CDR3 is built from 13 residues. This chain connects TRBV7-2 to TRBJ1-2, with D perhaps matching TRBD1 (5 bases). The sequencing sample was made of PBMCs. The TCR was taken from a human donor in good health (CMV status not recorded). Some clones in this sample may be carry-over from other donors' samples. CDR3 DNA sequence: TGTGCCAGCAGGAGACGGGGGAACTATGGCTACACCTTC. Its translation: CASRRRGNYGYTF.